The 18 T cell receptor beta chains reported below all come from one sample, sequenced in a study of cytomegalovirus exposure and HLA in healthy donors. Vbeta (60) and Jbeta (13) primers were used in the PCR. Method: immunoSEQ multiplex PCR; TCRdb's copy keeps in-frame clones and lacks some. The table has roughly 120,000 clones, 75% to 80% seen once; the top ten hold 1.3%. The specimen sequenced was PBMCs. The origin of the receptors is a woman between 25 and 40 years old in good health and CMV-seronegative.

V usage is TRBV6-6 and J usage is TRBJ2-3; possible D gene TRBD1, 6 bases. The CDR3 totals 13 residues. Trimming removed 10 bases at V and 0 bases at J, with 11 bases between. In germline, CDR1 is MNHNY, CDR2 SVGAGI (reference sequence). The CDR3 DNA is TGTGCCACCAGGACAGCCAGCACAGATACGCAGTATTTT. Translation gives CATRTASTDTQYF.

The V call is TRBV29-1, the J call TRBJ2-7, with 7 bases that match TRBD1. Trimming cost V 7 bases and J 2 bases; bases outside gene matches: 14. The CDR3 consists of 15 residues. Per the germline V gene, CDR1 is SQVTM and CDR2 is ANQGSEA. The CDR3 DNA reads TGCAGCGCAGGGGGTGGGCAGGGCGATCCCTACGAGCAGTACTTC. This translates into CSAGGGQGDPYEQYF.

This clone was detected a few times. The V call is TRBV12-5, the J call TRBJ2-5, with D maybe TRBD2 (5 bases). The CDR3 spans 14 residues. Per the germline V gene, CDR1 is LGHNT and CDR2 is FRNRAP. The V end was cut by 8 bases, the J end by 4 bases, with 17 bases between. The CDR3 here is CASIPLASRETQYF. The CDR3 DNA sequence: TGTGCTAGTATCCCGTTAGCGAGTCGAGAGACCCAGTACTTC.

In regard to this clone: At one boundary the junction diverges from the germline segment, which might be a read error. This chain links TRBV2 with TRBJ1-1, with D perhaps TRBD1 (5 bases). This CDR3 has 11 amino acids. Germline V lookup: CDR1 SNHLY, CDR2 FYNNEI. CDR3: CDNDPTGEAFF. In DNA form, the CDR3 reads TGCGACAACGATCCTACAGGTGAAGCTTTCTTT.

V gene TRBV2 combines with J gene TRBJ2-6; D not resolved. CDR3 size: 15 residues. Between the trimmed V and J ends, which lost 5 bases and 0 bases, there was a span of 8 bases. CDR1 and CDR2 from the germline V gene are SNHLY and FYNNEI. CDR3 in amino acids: CASSQRSSGANVLTF. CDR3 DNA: TGTGCCAGCAGTCAGAGGAGCTCTGGGGCCAACGTCCTGACTTTC. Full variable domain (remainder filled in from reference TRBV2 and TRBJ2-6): EPEVTQTPSHQVTQMGQEVILRCVPISNHLYFYWYRQILGQKVEFLVSFYNNEISEKSEIFDDQFSVERPDGSNFTLKIRSTKLEDSAMYFCASSQRSSGANVLTFGAGSRLTVL.

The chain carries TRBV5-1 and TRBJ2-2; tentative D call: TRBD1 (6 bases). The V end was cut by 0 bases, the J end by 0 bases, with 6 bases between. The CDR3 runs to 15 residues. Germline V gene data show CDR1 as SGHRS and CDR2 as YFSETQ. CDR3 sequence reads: CASSLDRANTGELFF. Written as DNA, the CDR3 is TGCGCCAGCAGCTTGGACAGGGCGAACACCGGGGAGCTGTTTTTT.

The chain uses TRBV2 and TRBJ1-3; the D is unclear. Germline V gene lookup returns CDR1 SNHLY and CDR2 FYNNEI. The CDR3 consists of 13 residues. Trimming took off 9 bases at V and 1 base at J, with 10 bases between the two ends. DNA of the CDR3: TGTGCCAGGGGGAGCCATTCTGGAAACACCATATATTTT. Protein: CARGSHSGNTIYF.

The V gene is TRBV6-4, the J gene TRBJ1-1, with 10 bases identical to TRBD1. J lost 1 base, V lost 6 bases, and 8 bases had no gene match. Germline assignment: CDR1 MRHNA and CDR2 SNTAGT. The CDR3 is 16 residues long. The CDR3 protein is CASRESGTGANTEAFF. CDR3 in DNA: TGTGCCAGCAGAGAATCCGGGACAGGGGCGAACACTGAAGCTTTCTTT.

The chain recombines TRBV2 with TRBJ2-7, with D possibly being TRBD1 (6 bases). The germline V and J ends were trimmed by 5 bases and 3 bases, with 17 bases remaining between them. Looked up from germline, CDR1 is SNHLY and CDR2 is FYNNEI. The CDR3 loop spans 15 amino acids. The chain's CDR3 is CASSPNRGQNYEQYF. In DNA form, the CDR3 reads TGTGCCAGCAGTCCTAATAGAGGACAGAACTACGAGCAGTACTTC.

Written as DNA, the CDR3 is TGTGCCTGGAGCCAAACTAGCGCTACCTCCTACGAGCAGTACTTC. It encodes CAWSQTSATSYEQYF. V gene TRBV30 combines with J gene TRBJ2-7; TRBD2 matches at 7 bases. Trimming removed 3 bases from V and 0 bases from J; junction bases left unmatched: 8. Germline assignment: CDR1 GTSNPN and CDR2 SVGIG (reference sequence). The length of the CDR3 is 15 residues.

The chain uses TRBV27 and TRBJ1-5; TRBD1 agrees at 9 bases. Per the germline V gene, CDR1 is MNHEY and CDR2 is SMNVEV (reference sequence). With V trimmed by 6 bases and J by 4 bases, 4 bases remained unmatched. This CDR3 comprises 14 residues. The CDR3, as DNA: TGTGCCAGCAGCCGGGACAGGGCTAATCAGCCCCAGCATTTT. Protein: CASSRDRANQPQHF.

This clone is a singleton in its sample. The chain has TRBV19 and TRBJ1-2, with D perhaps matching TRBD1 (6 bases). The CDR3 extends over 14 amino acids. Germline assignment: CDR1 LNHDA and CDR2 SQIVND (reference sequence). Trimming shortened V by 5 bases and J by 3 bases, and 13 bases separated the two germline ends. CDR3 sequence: CASSGGSIYYGYTF. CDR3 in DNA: TGTGCCAGTAGTGGGGGCAGCATTTACTATGGCTACACCTTC.

The CDR3: CASSKGTGDSYEQYF. Written as DNA, the CDR3 is TGCGCCAGCAGCAAAGGGACAGGGGACTCCTACGAGCAGTACTTC. V usage is TRBV4-1 and J usage is TRBJ2-7; TRBD1 aligns across 10 bases. The CDR3 extends over 15 amino acids. The V segment lost 5 bases and the J segment 0 bases; nucleotides outside the gene matches: 4. Germline CDR1 is MGHRA and CDR2 is YSYEKL.

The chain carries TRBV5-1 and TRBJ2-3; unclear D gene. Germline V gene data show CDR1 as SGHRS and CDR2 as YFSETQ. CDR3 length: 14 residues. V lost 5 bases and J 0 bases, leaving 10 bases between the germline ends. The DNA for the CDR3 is TGCGCCAGCAGTGGATCAGCGAGCACAGATACGCAGTATTTT. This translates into CASSGSASTDTQYF.

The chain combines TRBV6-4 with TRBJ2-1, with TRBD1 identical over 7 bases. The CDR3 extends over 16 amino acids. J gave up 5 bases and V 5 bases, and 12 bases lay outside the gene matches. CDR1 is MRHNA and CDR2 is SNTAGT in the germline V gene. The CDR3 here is CASSPTGHLSHNEQFF. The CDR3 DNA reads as TGTGCCAGCAGTCCGACAGGGCACCTATCCCACAATGAGCAGTTCTTC.

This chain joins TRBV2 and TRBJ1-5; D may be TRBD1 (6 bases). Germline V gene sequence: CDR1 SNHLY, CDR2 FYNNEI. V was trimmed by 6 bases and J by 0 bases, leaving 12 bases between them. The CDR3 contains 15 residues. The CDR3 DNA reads TGTGCCAGCAGGAGAGACAGGAATAGCAATCAGCCCCAGCATTTT. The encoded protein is CASRRDRNSNQPQHF.

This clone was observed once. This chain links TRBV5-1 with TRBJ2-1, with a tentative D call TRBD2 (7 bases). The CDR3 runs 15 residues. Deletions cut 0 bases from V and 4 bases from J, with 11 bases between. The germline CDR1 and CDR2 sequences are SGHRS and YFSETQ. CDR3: CASSLVAGAYNEQFF. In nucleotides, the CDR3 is TGCGCCAGCAGCTTGGTTGCGGGGGCTTACAATGAGCAGTTCTTC.

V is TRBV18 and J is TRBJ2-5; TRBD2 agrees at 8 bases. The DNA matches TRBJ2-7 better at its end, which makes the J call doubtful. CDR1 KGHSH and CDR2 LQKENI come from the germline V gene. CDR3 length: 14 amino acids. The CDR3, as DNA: TGTGCCAGCTCCGGGGGGGATGCGGGATACGAGCAGTACTTC. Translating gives CASSGGDAGYEQYF.